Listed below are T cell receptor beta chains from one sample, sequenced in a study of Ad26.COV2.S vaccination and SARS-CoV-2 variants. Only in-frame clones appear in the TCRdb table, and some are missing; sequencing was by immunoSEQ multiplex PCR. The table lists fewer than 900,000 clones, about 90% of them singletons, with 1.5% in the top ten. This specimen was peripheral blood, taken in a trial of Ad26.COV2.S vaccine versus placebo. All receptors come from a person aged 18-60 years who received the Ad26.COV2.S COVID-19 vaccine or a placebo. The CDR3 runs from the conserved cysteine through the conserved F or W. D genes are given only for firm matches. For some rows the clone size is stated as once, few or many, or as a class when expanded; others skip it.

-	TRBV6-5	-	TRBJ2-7	TGTGCCAGCAGACTCGGGAGCTCGGGCTACTACGAGCAGTACTTC	CASRLGSSGYYEQYF
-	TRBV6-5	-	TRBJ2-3	TGTGCCACCCTGCGGACTACCTCTAGCACAGATACGCAGTATTTT	CATLRTTSSTDTQYF
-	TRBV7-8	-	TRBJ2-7	TGTGCCAGCAGCTTTGCCGGCGGGTCCTACGAGCAGTACTTC	CASSFAGGSYEQYF
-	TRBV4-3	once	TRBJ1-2	TGCGCCAGCAGCCAAGTAGCCAACTATGGCTACACCTTC	CASSQVANYGYTF
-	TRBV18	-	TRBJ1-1	TGTGCCAGCTCACCACCGATAGGGAGCATCACTGAAGCTTTCTTT	CASSPPIGSITEAFF
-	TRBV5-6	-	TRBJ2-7	TGTGCCAGCAGCTTGGGAAGCGTAACCTACGAGCAGTACTTC	CASSLGSVTYEQYF
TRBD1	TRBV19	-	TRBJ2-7	TGTGCCAGTCGAGGGCCCGGGACAGGGACGAAGCAGTACTTC	CASRGPGTGTKQYF
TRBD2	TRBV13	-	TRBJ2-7	TGTGCCAGCAGCTCGACTAGCGGGGCCTACGAGCAGTACTTC	CASSSTSGAYEQYF
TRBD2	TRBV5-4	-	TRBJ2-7	TGTGCCAGCAGCTTGGGACTAGCGGGAGGATACGAGCAGTACTTC	CASSLGLAGGYEQYF
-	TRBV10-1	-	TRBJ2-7	TGCGCCAGCAGTTCTGGGCCGCGTTTCTACGAGCAGTACTTC	CASSSGPRFYEQYF
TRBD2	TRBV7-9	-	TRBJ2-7	TGTGCCAGCAGCTTAGTAGCGGGAGGGCCCGTTGGTTCCGAGCAGTACTTC	CASSLVAGGPVGSEQYF
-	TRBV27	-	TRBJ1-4	TGTGCCAGCAGTGGAACAGCAACTAATGAAAAACTGTTTTTT	CASSGTATNEKLFF
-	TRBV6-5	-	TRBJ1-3	TGTGCCACCCTGTGGGGAAACACCATATATTTT	CATLWGNTIYF
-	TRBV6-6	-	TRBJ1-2	TGTGCCAGCAGTTACGAGGGGAATCATGGCTACACCTTC	CASSYEGNHGYTF
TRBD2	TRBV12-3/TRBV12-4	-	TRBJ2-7	TGTGCCAGCGGGATTCTAGCGGGGGGCGAGCAGTACTTC	CASGILAGGEQYF
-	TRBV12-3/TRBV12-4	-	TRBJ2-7	TGTGCCAGCAGTTTAGCGCTTGTCTACGAGCAGTACTTC	CASSLALVYEQYF
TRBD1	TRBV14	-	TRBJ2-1	TGTGCCAGCAGCCCGACAGGGCGATGGCACAATGAGCAGTTCTTC	CASSPTGRWHNEQFF
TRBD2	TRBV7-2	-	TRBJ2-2	TGTGCCAGCGGGACTAGCGGGAGTTCTAACACCGGGGAGCTGTTTTTT	CASGTSGSSNTGELFF
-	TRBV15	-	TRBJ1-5	TGTGCCACCAGCAGAAACAAGGGGGGGCCCCAGCATTTT	CATSRNKGGPQHF
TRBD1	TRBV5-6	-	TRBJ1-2	TGTGCCAGCAGCCCTCTTTCCGGGACAGCGGTCGGCTACACCTTC	CASSPLSGTAVGYTF
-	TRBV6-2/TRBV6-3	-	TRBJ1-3	TGTGCCAGCAGCCCTTTGACAGGCGGCGGAAACACCATATATTTT	CASSPLTGGGNTIYF
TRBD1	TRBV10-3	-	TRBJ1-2	TGTGCCGCACAGGGGGGAGGTTATGGCTACACCTTC	CAAQGGGYGYTF
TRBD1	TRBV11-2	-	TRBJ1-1	TGTGCCAGCAGGTCCCGATCAGGGGGCGCGGGCACTGAAGCTTTCTTT	CASRSRSGGAGTEAFF
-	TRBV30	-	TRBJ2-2	TGTGCCTGGGGGGGTCCTTACACCGGGGAGCTGTTTTTT	CAWGGPYTGELFF
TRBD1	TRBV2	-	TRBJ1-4	TGTGCCAGCAGGTCCGGGACAGGGGCTGAAAAACTGTTTTTT	CASRSGTGAEKLFF
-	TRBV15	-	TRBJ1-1	TGTGCCACCAGCAGAAAGGGGGACACTGAAGCTTTCTTT	CATSRKGDTEAFF
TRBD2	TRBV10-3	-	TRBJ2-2	TGTGCCGAGGGGCTAGCGGGAGGACGGCGCACCGGGGAGCTGTTTTTT	CAEGLAGGRRTGELFF
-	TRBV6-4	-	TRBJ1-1	TGTGCCAGCAGTGTTGAGGCGAACACTGAAGCTTTCTTT	CASSVEANTEAFF
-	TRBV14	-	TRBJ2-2	TGTGCCAGCAGCCACGAGGGAGCCGGGGAGCTGTTTTTT	CASSHEGAGELFF
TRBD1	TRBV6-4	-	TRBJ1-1	TGTGCCAGCAGAGCGGACAGGGCGAGGGGCACTGAAGCTTTCTTT	CASRADRARGTEAFF